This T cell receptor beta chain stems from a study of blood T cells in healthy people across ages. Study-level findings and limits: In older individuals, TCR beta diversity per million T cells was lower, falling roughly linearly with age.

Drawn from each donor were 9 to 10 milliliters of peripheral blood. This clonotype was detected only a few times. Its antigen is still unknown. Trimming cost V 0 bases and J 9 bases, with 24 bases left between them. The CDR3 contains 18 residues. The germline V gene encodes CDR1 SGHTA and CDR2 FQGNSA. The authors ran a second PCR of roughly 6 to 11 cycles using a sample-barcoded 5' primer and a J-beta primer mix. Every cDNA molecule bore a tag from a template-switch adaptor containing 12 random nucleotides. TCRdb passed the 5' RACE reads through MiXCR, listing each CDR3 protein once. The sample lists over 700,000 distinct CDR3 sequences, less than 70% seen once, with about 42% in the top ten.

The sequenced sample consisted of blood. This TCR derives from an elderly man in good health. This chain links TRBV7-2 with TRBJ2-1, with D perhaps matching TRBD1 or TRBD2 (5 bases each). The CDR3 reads CASSLATYGGSRTGEQFF. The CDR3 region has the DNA TGTGCCAGCAGCTTAGCCACGTATGGGGGATCGCGCACGGGTGAGCAGTTCTTC.